These 15 T cell receptor beta chains were all obtained from the same sample, sequenced in a study of blood T cell repertoires in COVID-19. The repertoire was sequenced with immunoSEQ multiplex PCR; TCRdb's copy has only in-frame clones and lacks some. The sample contains tens of thousands of clones, roughly 95% of which appear only once. The sequencing sample was made of peripheral blood. The receptors were sampled from a human donor with active COVID-19. The donor label of this sample is uncertain.

The V gene is TRBV27, the J gene TRBJ2-4; 8 nucleotides align to TRBD1. This CDR3 region has 16 residues. With 6 bases clipped from V and 1 base from J, the junction kept 8 bases outside the gene matches. Germline CDR1 is MNHEY and CDR2 is SMNVEV (reference sequence). In nucleotides, the CDR3 is TGTGCCAGCAGCTTAAGACAGGGGTCGGCCAAAAACATTCAGTACTTC. Translating gives CASSLRQGSAKNIQYF.

The chain is built from TRBV9 and TRBJ2-3; D gene ambiguous. CDR1 is SGDLS and CDR2 is YYNGEE in the germline V gene. The CDR3 runs 14 residues. Trimming removed 0 bases at V and 7 bases at J, with 12 bases between. The CDR3 loop is CASSVVATAHTQYF. CDR3 sequence (DNA): TGTGCCAGCAGCGTAGTGGCAACCGCACATACGCAGTATTTT.

The gene calls are TRBV28 and TRBJ2-1, with a possible D match to TRBD1 (6 bases). This CDR3 spans 13 amino acids. Germline V gene lookup returns CDR1 MDHEN and CDR2 SYDVKM. The V and J ends lost 8 bases and 5 bases respectively, with 13 bases between them. The CDR3 reads CASVSPGDNEQFF. Here the CDR3 DNA reads TGTGCCAGCGTTAGCCCAGGGGACAATGAGCAGTTCTTC.

V is TRBV19 and J is TRBJ1-5; D is uncertain. The CDR3 has 14 amino acids. From germline, CDR1 is LNHDA and CDR2 SQIVND (reference sequence). V was shortened by 3 bases and J by 0 bases, with 6 bases between the two germline ends. The CDR3, as DNA: TGTGCCAGTAGTATTCAGGATAGCAATCAGCCCCAGCATTTT. The encoded protein is CASSIQDSNQPQHF. Looking up the rest from reference TRBV19 and TRBJ1-5 gives the full variable domain: DGGITQSPKYLFRKEGQNVTLSCEQNLNHDAMYWYRQDPGQGLRLIYYSQIVNDFQKGDIAEGYSVSREKKESFPLTVTSAQKNPTAFYLCASSIQDSNQPQHFGDGTRLSIL.

The rearrangement links TRBV27 to TRBJ1-5; 8 bases map to TRBD1. This CDR3 region has 14 residues. Trimming at V came to 7 bases and at J to 7 bases, leaving 9 bases not matched to a gene. The germline V gene encodes CDR1 MNHEY and CDR2 SMNVEV (reference sequence). CDR3 coding DNA: TGTGCCAGCAACCCAGGGGGCGCAGGACAGCCCCAGCATTTT. It specifies CASNPGGAGQPQHF.

The chain recombines TRBV10-3 with TRBJ1-1, with TRBD1 identical over 7 bases. After removal of 0 bases from V and 0 bases from J, the junction contained 16 bases not matched to a gene. The CDR3 loop spans 20 amino acids. CDR1 and CDR2 from the germline V gene are ENHRY and SYGVKD. CDR3 in amino acids: CAISESIQTTFRGLNTEAFF. In DNA, the CDR3 is TGTGCCATCAGTGAGTCGATACAGACCACGTTCAGGGGGTTGAACACTGAAGCTTTCTTT.

The chain uses TRBV10-3 and TRBJ1-1, with D unresolved. The CDR3 contains 14 residues. V was clipped by 2 bases and J by 2 bases, with 9 bases between them. Germline loops: CDR1 ENHRY, CDR2 SYGVKD. CDR3 nucleotides: TGTGCCATCAGTGAGGCCGGGAGAAACACTGAAGCTTTCTTT. It is translated as CAISEAGRNTEAFF.

CDR3 DNA sequence: TGTGCCAGTAGTAGCGGGGGCGGGTTGAGACGGACCGGGGAGCTGTTTTTT. Residues: CASSSGGGLRRTGELFF. The chain combines TRBV19 with TRBJ2-2; D may be TRBD2 (7 bases). V lost 4 bases to trimming and J lost 5 bases, with 20 bases between them. Looked up from germline, CDR1 is LNHDA and CDR2 is SQIVND (reference sequence). The CDR3 totals 17 residues.

This chain joins TRBV6-5 and TRBJ1-2; no firm D call. The germline V gene has CDR1 MNHEY and CDR2 SVGAGI. V shed 2 bases and J shed 2 bases, with 15 bases lying between them. The CDR3 is made up of 16 amino acids. The CDR3 spells CASSYTSARKNYGYTF. CDR3 DNA: TGTGCCAGCAGTTACACGAGCGCTAGGAAGAACTATGGCTACACCTTC.

The chain combines TRBV7-2 with TRBJ1-1; D call uncertain. Trimming removed 3 bases from V and 5 bases from J, with 10 bases in between. Germline CDR1 and CDR2: SGHTA and FQGNSA. This CDR3 contains 13 residues. The CDR3 here is CASSLSSLTEAFF. DNA of the CDR3: TGTGCCAGCAGCTTGTCCTCCTTAACTGAAGCTTTCTTT.

The gene calls are TRBV7-9 and TRBJ1-1, with 8 bases that match TRBD1. The V segment lost 4 bases and the J segment 5 bases; nucleotides outside the gene matches: 15. Germline lookup yields CDR1 SEHNR and CDR2 FQNEAQ (reference sequence). This CDR3 is built from 17 residues. The CDR3 region is CASSSQGMDRVGTEAFF. Here the CDR3 DNA reads TGTGCCAGCAGCTCCCAAGGGATGGACAGGGTGGGGACTGAAGCTTTCTTT.

This sequence joins TRBV9 and TRBJ1-2; TRBD1 agrees at 10 bases. V dropped 4 bases and J dropped 5; count of bases not matched to a gene: 17. CDR1 is SGDLS and CDR2 is YYNGEE in the germline V gene. The CDR3 length is 18 residues. The CDR3 reads CASSTPHVGDRGFYGYTF. The CDR3 DNA reads as TGTGCCAGCAGCACACCCCATGTGGGGGACAGGGGTTTTTATGGCTACACCTTC.

This sequence joins TRBV7-7 and TRBJ1-1; D gene ambiguous. The germline V and J ends were trimmed by 2 bases and 1 base, with 5 bases remaining between them. The CDR3 runs to 13 residues. Looked up from germline, CDR1 is SSHAT and CDR2 is FNYEAQ (reference sequence). CDR3 bases: TGTGCCAGCAGCTTATCAGAGAACACTGAAGCTTTCTTT. Translating gives CASSLSENTEAFF.

The rearrangement uses TRBV15 and TRBJ2-5; 12 nucleotides agree with TRBD2. Germline V gives CDR1 LNHNV, CDR2 YYDKDF (reference sequence). The CDR3 is made up of 18 amino acids. The junction had 9 bases not matched to a gene; V was cut back by 3 bases and J by 1 base. The CDR3 sequence is CATSRAIETSGSQETQYF. CDR3 in DNA: TGTGCCACCAGCAGGGCCATCGAGACTAGCGGGAGCCAAGAGACCCAGTACTTC.

The chain combines TRBV5-3 with TRBJ1-3; TRBD1 is a possible D gene (5 bases). TRBV5-3 is designated an ORF whose function remains uncertain. The V gene lost 8 bases and the J gene lost 0 bases, with 9 bases spanning the gap. This CDR3 is 13 amino acids long. The CDR3 nucleotides are TGTGCCAGGGGGCAGGGCTCTGGAAACACCATATATTTT. Encoded protein: CARGQGSGNTIYF.